Below, 13 T cell receptor beta chains from the same sample are listed, as sequenced in a study of blood T cells in healthy people across ages. The use of a sample-barcoded 5' primer and a J-beta primer mix characterized a second PCR of about 7 to 12 cycles. TCRdb analysed the 5' RACE reads with MiXCR anew, one entry per CDR3 protein. The sample has 1,100,000 or so distinct CDR3 sequences, more than 35% seen once; the top ten hold approximately 20%. The sample comprised blood. The receptor source for this set is a woman aged 55-70 years in good health.

The chain uses TRBV5-1 and TRBJ2-4, with 8 bases lining up with TRBD1. The CDR3 length is 15 residues. J gave up 13 bases and V 0 bases, and 12 bases lay outside the gene matches. Germline V gene data show CDR1 as SGHRS and CDR2 as YFSETQ. The CDR3 coding sequence is TGCGCCAGCAGCTTGGTTTACAGGGGGAGGAATGAGCAGTACTTC. The encoded protein is CASSLVYRGRNEQYF.

This chain uses TRBV7-2 with TRBJ2-1, with 10 bases aligning to TRBD2. The CDR3 extends over 17 amino acids. CDR1 is SGHTA, CDR2 FQGNSA, per germline. Trimming removed 3 bases from V and 4 bases from J; junction bases left unmatched: 9. The CDR3 bases are TGTGCCAGCAGCTTCAACCCTAGCGGGAGTAGGTACAATGAGCAGTTCTTC. Translating gives CASSFNPSGSRYNEQFF.

This chain joins TRBV6-2 or TRBV6-3 and TRBJ1-2; D call uncertain. V gave up 5 bases and J gave up 8 bases, with 18 bases separating them. CDR3 length: 14 amino acids. Germline values: CDR1 MNHEY, CDR2 SVGEGT. This CDR3 reads CASSDTASSGGYTF. DNA for the CDR3: TGTGCCAGCAGTGACACAGCCTCTTCGGGGGGCTACACCTTC.

This clonotype was seen at least ten times. This chain connects TRBV13 to TRBJ2-1; a possible D gene is TRBD2 (6 bases). Trimming removed 2 bases at V and 10 bases at J, with 9 bases between. The CDR3 has 12 residues. Germline CDR1 PRHDT, CDR2 FYEKMQ (reference sequence). DNA for the CDR3: TGTGCCAGCAGCTTAACAGGAGGGGAGCAGTTCTTC. Its protein is CASSLTGGEQFF.

This clonotype has a handful of counts. The rearrangement uses TRBV4-1 and TRBJ2-1; 7 bases line up with TRBD1. Losses at the gene ends were 0 bases for V and 8 bases for J; bases not matched to a gene: 13. The germline gives CDR1 MGHRA, CDR2 YSYEKL. The CDR3 contains 17 residues. The CDR3 reads CASSQEEGAGSAYEQFF. CDR3 DNA: TGCGCCAGCAGCCAAGAAGAGGGGGCAGGGTCGGCATATGAGCAGTTCTTC.

A note on this clonotype: At one end, the junction sequence differs from germline, possibly due to a read error. The chain uses TRBV6-5 and TRBJ2-1, with no clear D. CDR1 and CDR2 (germline): MNHEY, SVGAGI. The length of the CDR3 is 13 residues. CDR3 in amino acids: CASSDSFGYEQFF. DNA of the CDR3: TGTGCCAGCAGTGACTCGTTCGGCTATGAGCAGTTCTTC.

V and J are TRBV11-2 and TRBJ2-3; 10 bases align to TRBD2. The CDR3 is 16 amino acids. Looked up from germline, CDR1 is SGHAT and CDR2 is FQNNGV. The ends lost 2 bases at V and 4 bases at J; junction bases unmatched: 6. For the CDR3, the DNA is TGTGCCAGCAGCTTATCTTTAAGCGGGAGGGCAGATACGCAGTATTTT. Its translation: CASSLSLSGRADTQYF.

V gene TRBV6-1 combines with J gene TRBJ2-7; D perhaps matches TRBD1 (6 bases). Germline V gene sequence: CDR1 MNHNS, CDR2 SASEGT. CDR3 length: 14 amino acids. V lost 7 bases and J 1 base, leaving 14 bases between the germline ends. The CDR3 loop is CASTITGSSYEQYF. The CDR3 DNA reads as TGTGCCAGCACTATAACAGGGTCATCCTACGAGCAGTACTTC.

The chain joins TRBV30 to TRBJ2-7, with 7 bases that match TRBD2. The germline gives CDR1 GTSNPN, CDR2 SVGIG (reference sequence). The CDR3 runs 13 residues. The ends lost 5 bases at V and 0 bases at J; junction bases unmatched: 4. The CDR3 DNA sequence: TGTGCCTGGTCGCGGGGGAGCTCCTACGAGCAGTACTTC. As protein: CAWSRGSSYEQYF. The full variable domain, with the rest looked up from reference TRBV30 and TRBJ2-7, is SQTIHQWPATLVQPVGSPLSLECTVEGTSNPNLYWYRQAAGRGLQLLFYSVGIGQISSEVPQNLSASRPQDRQFILSSKKLLLSDSGFYLCAWSRGSSYEQYFGPGTRLTVT.

The gene calls are TRBV5-1 and TRBJ2-3, with D maybe TRBD2 (6 bases). The germline gives CDR1 SGHRS, CDR2 YFSETQ. This CDR3 spans 14 amino acids. With 3 bases removed from V and 2 bases from J, the gap between germline ends came to 10 bases. CDR3 DNA: TGCGCCAGCAGCTCATGGACTAACACAGATACGCAGTATTTT. It specifies CASSSWTNTDTQYF.

J is TRBJ1-5 and V is TRBV12-3 or TRBV12-4; 12 bases align to TRBD1. CDR3 length: 13 residues. The trim removed 6 bases at V and 7 bases at J, leaving 1 base unmatched. CDR3 loop: CASRGQGAQPQHF. As DNA, the CDR3 is TGTGCCAGCAGGGGACAGGGGGCCCAGCCCCAGCATTTT.

The chain uses TRBV20-1 and TRBJ2-4; 7 bases fit TRBD2. The better agreement between TRBJ2-5 and the DNA end casts doubt on the J call. Germline CDR1 reads DFQATT; CDR2 reads SNEGSKA (reference sequence). The CDR3 runs to 13 residues. CDR3 DNA sequence: TGCAGTGCCACGGGACTATCTCAAGAGACCCAGTACTTC. Translation gives CSATGLSQETQYF.

This clonotype was observed a handful of times. This chain connects TRBV12-3 or TRBV12-4 to TRBJ2-5; TRBD1 aligns across 9 bases. The CDR3 sequence is 15 residues long. Trimming took 5 bases from V and 5 from J; bases not matched to a gene: 9. CDR3 protein: CASSPSQGAGETQYF. CDR3 DNA: TGTGCCAGCAGTCCCTCACAGGGGGCAGGGGAGACCCAGTACTTC.